These 23 T cell receptor beta chains were all obtained from the same sample, sequenced in a study of OX40 agonist ivuxolimab in advanced cancers. Clones were sequenced by immunoSEQ multiplex PCR, and TCRdb holds only the in-frame ones, with some missing. Found here are tens of thousands of clones, approximately 88% of them singletons; the top ten hold 3.4%. The sequencing here drew on CD4+ or CD8+ T cells sorted from blood, taken in a trial of the OX40 agonist ivuxolimab. These TCRs come from an adult with an advanced solid tumor such as melanoma, head and neck, liver or kidney cancer.

The CDR3 sequence: CASSNRTSGSYEQYF. The CDR3 DNA follows: TGTGCCAGCAGCAACCGGACTAGCGGGAGCTACGAGCAGTACTTC. This rearrangement joins TRBV11-3 to TRBJ2-7; 13 bases align to TRBD2. The CDR3 loop spans 15 amino acids. V shed 5 bases, J shed 3 bases, and the junction held 4 bases outside the gene matches. The V gene's germline CDR1 is SGHNT and CDR2 YENEEA.

The chain employs TRBV7-7 and TRBJ2-1; no definite D call. There are 16 residues in the CDR3. V was cut by 1 base and J by 6 bases, with 16 bases left in between. Germline V gene sequence: CDR1 SSHAT, CDR2 FNYEAQ (reference sequence). CDR3 in amino acids: CASSLGSAVGSNEQFF. The CDR3 nucleotides are TGTGCCAGCAGCTTAGGCTCCGCGGTCGGCAGCAATGAGCAGTTCTTC.

This chain joins TRBV6-1 and TRBJ1-1; D ambiguous. Germline CDR1 is MNHNS and CDR2 is SASEGT. The CDR3 length is 13 residues. The V end lost 8 bases, the J end lost 0 bases, and 10 bases lay between the germline ends. This CDR3 is CASLRTVNTEAFF. The DNA of the CDR3 is TGTGCCAGCCTAAGGACGGTGAACACTGAAGCTTTCTTT.

The V call is TRBV6-5, the J call TRBJ2-7; D ambiguous. Germline-derived CDR1 and CDR2 are MNHEY and SVGAGI. V dropped 4 bases and J dropped 3 bases, with 4 bases sitting between them. CDR3 length: 11 amino acids. CDR3 region: CASSFGYEQYF. CDR3 nucleotide sequence: TGTGCCAGCAGTTTCGGCTACGAGCAGTACTTC.

This clone has just one count. The V gene is TRBV11-2, the J gene TRBJ2-7; weak D call: TRBD1 (5 bases). V was trimmed by 5 bases and J by 6 bases, leaving 14 bases between them. Germline CDR1 and CDR2: SGHAT and FQNNGV. The CDR3 extends over 13 amino acids. The CDR3 spells CASSPPQAVEQYF. DNA for the CDR3: TGTGCCAGCAGCCCTCCACAGGCGGTCGAGCAGTACTTC.

The genes are TRBV18 and TRBJ2-6; 10 bases agree with TRBD1. The CDR3 consists of 17 residues. The junction had 8 bases not matched to a gene; V was cut back by 5 bases and J by 4 bases. Germline lookup yields CDR1 KGHSH and CDR2 LQKENI. In nucleotides, the CDR3 is TGTGCCAGCTCAAAGACAGGGGGCGCGTCCGGGGCCAACGTCCTGACTTTC. Amino acids: CASSKTGGASGANVLTF.

This chain joins TRBV29-1 and TRBJ1-2; 9 positions agree with TRBD1. This CDR3 has 14 residues. V lost 4 bases to trimming and J lost 7 bases; unmatched junction nucleotides: 10. From germline, CDR1 is SQVTM and CDR2 ANQGSEA. In DNA, the CDR3 is TGCAGCGTTGCCCGGGACAGGGTACGGTTTGGCTACACCTTC. This codes for CSVARDRVRFGYTF.

This chain connects TRBV13 to TRBJ2-7; 11 positions agree with TRBD2. This CDR3 spans 15 amino acids. V was clipped by 4 bases and J by 2 bases; unmatched bases: 4. The V gene's germline CDR1 is PRHDT and CDR2 FYEKMQ (reference sequence). The CDR3 sequence is CASSYDSGRAYEQYF. The DNA for the CDR3 is TGTGCCAGCAGCTACGATAGCGGGAGGGCCTACGAGCAGTACTTC.

This rearrangement joins TRBV12-5 to TRBJ1-2; D ambiguous. This CDR3 has 14 amino acids. CDR1 LGHNT and CDR2 FRNRAP come from the germline V gene. Between the trimmed V and J ends, which lost 1 base and 2 bases, there was a span of 8 bases. The DNA for the CDR3 is TGTGCTAGTGGTTTGGGGGGAATCAACTATGGCTACACCTTC. Amino acid sequence: CASGLGGINYGYTF.

This clone is a singleton in its sample. The rearrangement links TRBV2 to TRBJ2-3, with a weak D call TRBD2 (6 bases). CDR3 length: 15 residues. Germline values: CDR1 SNHLY, CDR2 FYNNEI. With 5 bases removed from V and 0 bases from J, the gap between germline ends came to 12 bases. CDR3 region: CASSPGDTSTDTQYF. For the CDR3, the DNA is TGTGCCAGCAGTCCGGGGGATACTAGCACAGATACGCAGTATTTT. Full variable domain (outside the CDR3, taken from reference TRBV2 and TRBJ2-3): EPEVTQTPSHQVTQMGQEVILRCVPISNHLYFYWYRQILGQKVEFLVSFYNNEISEKSEIFDDQFSVERPDGSNFTLKIRSTKLEDSAMYFCASSPGDTSTDTQYFGPGTRLTVL.

The V and J genes are TRBV2 and TRBJ2-3; 8 bases are shared with TRBD2. This CDR3 has 15 residues. Trimming at V came to 6 bases and at J to 2 bases, leaving 7 bases not matched to a gene. Germline V gene data show CDR1 as SNHLY and CDR2 as FYNNEI. This CDR3 is CASSPERGTTDTQYF. The CDR3 DNA sequence: TGTGCCAGCAGCCCGGAGCGGGGGACCACAGATACGCAGTATTTT.

V gene TRBV7-9 combines with J gene TRBJ1-2; 9 bases line up with TRBD1. Germline CDR1 is SEHNR and CDR2 is FQNEAQ (reference sequence). The CDR3 contains 14 residues. V lost 4 bases, J lost 6 bases, and 6 bases stayed unmatched. The CDR3 protein is CASSYTTGGDGYTF. The CDR3 DNA reads TGTGCCAGCAGCTATACGACAGGGGGGGATGGCTACACCTTC. Complete variable domain (other parts from reference TRBV7-9 and TRBJ1-2): DTGVSQNPRHKITKRGQNVTFRCDPISEHNRLYWYRQTLGQGPEFLTYFQNEAQLEKSRLLSDRFSAERPKGSFSTLEIQRTEQGDSAMYLCASSYTTGGDGYTFGSGTRLTVV.

The chain uses TRBV27 and TRBJ1-4, with D maybe TRBD1 (6 bases). Germline V gene data show CDR1 as MNHEY and CDR2 as SMNVEV (reference sequence). V lost 1 base and J lost 6, with 15 bases in between. The CDR3 runs 16 residues. CDR3 protein: CASSLFGGTRDEKLFF. The CDR3 DNA reads as TGTGCCAGCAGTTTATTTGGGGGGACAAGGGATGAAAAACTGTTTTTT. Using reference TRBV27 and TRBJ1-4 for the parts outside the CDR3, the full variable domain is EAQVTQNPRYLITVTGKKLTVTCSQNMNHEYMSWYRQDPGLGLRQIYYSMNVEVTDKGDVPEGYKVSRKEKRNFPLILESPSPNQTSLYFCASSLFGGTRDEKLFFGSGTQLSVL.

The V gene is TRBV5-3, the J gene TRBJ2-1; 13 bases map to TRBD2. TRBV5-3 falls under the ORF class, with uncertain function. This CDR3 is 16 amino acids long. V shed 2 bases, J shed 5 bases, and the junction held 4 bases outside the gene matches. CDR3 sequence reads: CARSLGTSGDNNEQFF. CDR3 DNA sequence: TGTGCCAGAAGCTTAGGGACTAGCGGGGATAACAATGAGCAGTTCTTC.

The rearrangement links TRBV30 to TRBJ1-5, with no clear D. V shed 0 bases and J shed 3 bases, with 6 bases lying between them. CDR1 and CDR2 from the germline V gene are GTSNPN and SVGIG (reference sequence). The CDR3 length is 13 residues. CDR3 bases: TGTGCCTGGAGTGTACGGAACAATCAGCCCCAGCATTTT. This encodes CAWSVRNNQPQHF.

The V and J genes are TRBV6-6 and TRBJ1-2; D call uncertain. The CDR3 extends over 12 amino acids. V lost 5 bases and J lost 8, with 12 bases in between. Germline CDR1 MNHNY, CDR2 SVGAGI (reference sequence). CDR3 DNA sequence: TGTGCCAGCAGTCCCTCGTCGGGGGGCTACACCTTC. Protein sequence: CASSPSSGGYTF.

J is TRBJ1-2 and V is TRBV6-5; 9 bases align to TRBD1. This CDR3 is built from 15 residues. Germline values: CDR1 MNHEY, CDR2 SVGAGI. Germline trimming cut 5 bases from V and 4 bases from J; bases unmatched to any gene: 8. CDR3 region: CASSPTGQGAYGYTF. The CDR3 DNA sequence: TGTGCCAGCAGTCCGACGGGACAGGGAGCCTATGGCTACACCTTC.

The chain is built from TRBV7-8 and TRBJ2-3; 9 bases are a match to TRBD2. V lost 5 bases to trimming and J lost 6 bases; unmatched junction nucleotides: 9. Germline CDR1 and CDR2: SGHVS and FQNEAQ. This CDR3 region has 15 residues. As DNA, the CDR3 is TGTGCCAGCAGCCCCGTGGTAGCGGGAGTGGATACGCAGTATTTT. Protein product: CASSPVVAGVDTQYF.

The rearrangement joins TRBV5-1 to TRBJ1-6, with 9 bases that match TRBD1. The germline V gene has CDR1 SGHRS and CDR2 YFSETQ. J lost 10 bases, V lost 3 bases, and 8 bases had no gene match. The length of the CDR3 is 15 residues. CDR3 residues: CASSSRDRATSPLHF. The CDR3 DNA reads as TGCGCCAGCAGCTCTCGGGACAGGGCGACCTCACCCCTCCACTTT.

V is TRBV10-3 and J is TRBJ2-5; TRBD1 matches 7 bases. The CDR3 is made up of 12 amino acids. V shed 3 bases, J shed 7 bases, and the junction held 2 bases outside the gene matches. Germline V CDR1 and CDR2: ENHRY, SYGVKD. The CDR3 reads CAISEAGGTQYF. DNA of the CDR3: TGTGCCATCAGTGAAGCAGGGGGGACCCAGTACTTC.

The chain joins TRBV28 to TRBJ2-5; the D gene is possibly TRBD1 (6 bases). Germline CDR1 MDHEN, CDR2 SYDVKM. Trimming left V 3 bases short and J 1 base short, with 12 bases between. The CDR3 contains 15 residues. The CDR3: CASSLTTGVQETQYF. In nucleotides, the CDR3 is TGTGCCAGCAGTTTGACGACAGGAGTCCAAGAGACCCAGTACTTC.

This chain joins TRBV5-1 and TRBJ2-1; D is uncertain. CDR3 length: 13 residues. Between the trimmed V and J ends, which lost 5 bases and 8 bases, there was a span of 14 bases. From germline, CDR1 is SGHRS and CDR2 YFSETQ. CDR3 region: CASSLSGNYEQFF. The CDR3 nucleotides are TGCGCCAGCAGTCTTTCGGGTAACTATGAGCAGTTCTTC.

This chain joins TRBV7-9 and TRBJ1-1; D is possibly TRBD1 (6 bases). Trimming cost V 2 bases and J 14 bases, with 21 bases left between them. The CDR3 runs to 14 residues. Germline CDR1 is SEHNR and CDR2 is FQNEAQ (reference sequence). The CDR3 region is CASSLWADRPFSFF. CDR3 DNA: TGTGCCAGCAGCTTATGGGCGGACAGACCTTTTTCCTTCTTT.